The T cell receptor beta chain described here comes from a study of T cells in Graves' hyperthyroidism and ophthalmopathy. Amplification of TCR beta CDR3 regions was performed using RNA transcripts as template. Using the HTBI primer set, a first-round RT-PCR was run on the TCR CDR3. One entry per CDR3 protein results from TCRdb running MiXCR on the multiplex PCR reads. Of roughly 750,000 distinct CDR3 sequences listed, around 15% are singletons. Trimming pared 2 bases from V and 0 bases from J, leaving 12 bases between. From germline, CDR1 is MNHEY and CDR2 SMNVEV (reference sequence). This CDR3 has 16 residues. Calling Graves' hyperthyroidism stable meant ophthalmopathy did not progress within 18 months. Uncontrolled infection, other autoimmune disease, pregnancy and lactation each barred patients from inclusion. Used for diagnoses were clinical symptoms, serum thyroxine and TRAb, thyroid ultrasound and orbital computed tomography. The PBMCs were taken from around 10 ml of fresh peripheral blood.

The V and J genes are TRBV27 and TRBJ2-3, with D hard to call. This receptor was taken from a man between 18 and 35 years old with Graves' hyperthyroidism. The sequencing sample was made of blood. This CDR3 is CASSLDGPTSTDTQYF. The CDR3 DNA is TGTGCCAGCAGTTTAGACGGGCCCACTAGCACAGATACGCAGTATTTT.